This T cell receptor beta chain is drawn from a study of shared clonotypes between healthy human individuals. Method: immunoSEQ multiplex PCR; TCRdb's copy keeps in-frame clones and lacks some. This table has hundreds of thousands of clones, 70% to 80% appearing once. What was sequenced was PBMCs. The sequence was collected from a woman between 35 and 50 years old in good health. Some clones in this sample may be carry-over from other donors' samples.

The CDR3 sequence: CASSSPVYGYTF. CDR3 nucleotide sequence: TGTGCCAGCAGTTCACCAGTCTATGGCTACACCTTC. The chain employs TRBV28 and TRBJ1-2; no clear D. CDR3 length: 12 amino acids. Germline-derived CDR1 and CDR2 are MDHEN and SYDVKM. The V end lost 4 bases, the J end lost 4 bases, and 7 bases lay between the germline ends.